The 17 T cell receptor beta chains below all came from one sample that was sequenced in a study of shared clonotypes between healthy human individuals. Generated by immunoSEQ multiplex PCR, the TCRdb table keeps only in-frame clones and is missing some. The repertoire consists of around 1,100,000 clones, with around three quarters occurring once and the leading ten covering over 0.8%. The sample consisted of memory CD4+ T cells from PBMCs. As for subset: CD45RA-negative fraction. These receptors all stem from a young man in good health. Some clones in this sample may be carry-over from other donors' samples.

The rearrangement uses TRBV6-4 and TRBJ2-1; weak D call: TRBD1 (5 bases). Germline-derived CDR1 and CDR2 are MRHNA and SNTAGT. Trimming took off 0 bases at V and 10 bases at J, with 13 bases between the two ends. CDR3 size: 14 residues. The CDR3 coding sequence is TGTGCCAGCAGTGACTCGAACTCCCCAGGGGAGCAGTTCTTC. It is translated as CASSDSNSPGEQFF.

The chain recombines TRBV11-2 with TRBJ1-5, with 7 bases identical to TRBD1. J lost 6 bases, V lost 1 base, and 6 bases had no gene match. CDR1 is SGHAT and CDR2 is FQNNGV in the germline V gene. The CDR3 is 15 amino acids. CDR3 bases: TGTGCCAGCAGCTTAGTAGGGGGCGCGGCTCAGCCCCAGCATTTT. Translated, it gives CASSLVGGAAQPQHF.

This chain joins TRBV18 and TRBJ2-1; the D is unclear. Germline V gives CDR1 KGHSH, CDR2 LQKENI. The CDR3 consists of 14 residues. V was clipped by 3 bases and J by 8 bases, with 14 bases between them. The CDR3: CASSPRTQLDEQFF. As DNA, the CDR3 is TGTGCCAGCTCACCTAGGACCCAATTGGATGAGCAGTTCTTC.

V is TRBV7-3 and J is TRBJ1-3, with unresolved D. Germline values: CDR1 SGHTA, CDR2 FQGTGA. Trimming stripped 2 bases from V and 0 bases from J, with 11 bases between. This CDR3 has 16 residues. CDR3 sequence reads: CASSLLPASSGNTIYF. The CDR3 DNA follows: TGTGCCAGCAGCTTACTGCCGGCGAGCTCTGGAAACACCATATATTTT.

The rearrangement uses TRBV7-4 and TRBJ2-7, with a weak D call TRBD2 (6 bases). The V gene's germline CDR1 is SGHVT and CDR2 SQSDAQ. The CDR3 totals 15 residues. V was clipped by 5 bases and J by 1 base, with 15 bases between them. The CDR3: CASSPEERVSYEQYF. CDR3 sequence (DNA): TGTGCCAGCAGCCCCGAGGAGCGGGTATCCTACGAGCAGTACTTC.

The gene calls are TRBV5-1 and TRBJ2-2; 9 positions match TRBD1. CDR1 SGHRS and CDR2 YFSETQ come from the germline V gene. V dropped 6 bases and J dropped 3; count of bases not matched to a gene: 3. The CDR3 totals 14 residues. The CDR3 DNA reads TGCGCCAGCAATAGACAGGGGGACACCGGGGAGCTGTTTTTT. Residues: CASNRQGDTGELFF.

This sequence joins TRBV27 and TRBJ2-7; no reliable D call. The CDR3 length is 14 residues. Germline-derived CDR1 and CDR2 are MNHEY and SMNVEV (reference sequence). Trimming removed 3 bases at V and 5 bases at J, with 14 bases between. CDR3 region: CASSFASLVNEQYF. The CDR3 coding sequence is TGTGCCAGCAGTTTCGCGAGTTTGGTTAACGAGCAGTACTTC.

The rearrangement joins TRBV19 to TRBJ1-5; D may be TRBD1 (6 bases). The CDR3 extends over 15 amino acids. V shed 3 bases and J shed 7 bases, with 16 bases lying between them. Germline CDR1 and CDR2: LNHDA and SQIVND (reference sequence). In DNA, the CDR3 is TGTGCCAGTAGTATTGGGGGCAGGGGCGTGCAGCCCCAGCATTTT. This translates into CASSIGGRGVQPQHF.

This clone appeared once. The sample holds other DNA sequences that translate to the same CDR3. The chain uses TRBV4-1 and TRBJ2-3; no clear D gene. V was cut by 0 bases and J by 0 bases, with 7 bases left in between. This CDR3 has 15 residues. Germline CDR1 reads MGHRA; CDR2 reads YSYEKL. The CDR3 DNA follows: TGCGCCAGCAGCCAAGATGGTTACAGCACAGATACGCAGTATTTT. Amino acid sequence: CASSQDGYSTDTQYF.

This chain links TRBV7-2 with TRBJ1-2; D unclear. The CDR3 is made up of 15 amino acids. Trimming stripped 0 bases from V and 8 bases from J, with 16 bases between. CDR1 SGHTA and CDR2 FQGNSA come from the germline V gene. CDR3 nucleotide sequence: TGTGCCAGCAGCTTAGCGATACTGTCGCAGAGAGGCTACACCTTC. Translated: CASSLAILSQRGYTF.

The V and J genes are TRBV28 and TRBJ1-2; D gene uncertain. The CDR3 contains 13 residues. The V gene lost 2 bases and the J gene lost 4 bases, with 8 bases spanning the gap. CDR1 is MDHEN and CDR2 is SYDVKM in the germline V gene. CDR3 in DNA: TGTGCCAGCAGTTTACGCTGGTTCTATGGCTACACCTTC. It specifies CASSLRWFYGYTF.

The rearrangement links TRBV18 to TRBJ2-1; tentatively, D is TRBD1 or TRBD2 (5 bases each). Trimming left V 4 bases short and J 1 base short, with 8 bases between. The CDR3 consists of 14 residues. Per germline, CDR1 KGHSH and CDR2 LQKENI. The CDR3 here is CASSRDQSYNEQFF. The CDR3 region has the DNA TGTGCCAGCTCACGGGACCAATCCTACAATGAGCAGTTCTTC.

Details on this clone: The sample has other DNA sequences that encode this CDR3 too. This chain uses TRBV2 with TRBJ1-1; D is undetermined. Trimming stripped 2 bases from V and 1 base from J, with 5 bases between. CDR1 is SNHLY and CDR2 is FYNNEI in the germline V gene. The CDR3 extends over 13 amino acids. This CDR3 reads CASSELPNTEAFF. The CDR3 bases are TGTGCCAGCAGTGAACTGCCGAACACTGAAGCTTTCTTT.

This clone was seen a few times. This same CDR3 is encoded by further DNA sequences in the sample. The V gene is TRBV20-1, the J gene TRBJ2-1; D may match TRBD1 or TRBD2 (5 bases each). V lost 5 bases to trimming and J lost 8 bases, with 10 bases between them. There are 11 residues in the CDR3. In germline, CDR1 is DFQATT, CDR2 SNEGSKA (reference sequence). The CDR3 sequence is CSASQGDEQFF. In DNA, the CDR3 is TGCAGTGCTTCCCAGGGAGATGAGCAGTTCTTC.

CDR3 sequence reads: CASSARESAFF. The CDR3 nucleotides read TGTGCCAGCAGTGCGAGGGAGTCGGCTTTCTTT. The chain couples TRBV6-6 to TRBJ1-1, with D unresolved. V was pared by 5 bases and J by 11 bases, with 12 bases between. Germline V gene sequence: CDR1 MNHNY, CDR2 SVGAGI (reference sequence). There are 11 residues in the CDR3.

The rearrangement uses TRBV25-1 and TRBJ2-1; no definite D call. Germline values: CDR1 MGHDK, CDR2 SYGVNS. The V end was cut by 4 bases, the J end by 3 bases, with 10 bases between. The CDR3 consists of 14 residues. CDR3 nucleotides: TGTGCCAGCAGTGTGGGCGGCAGCTACAATGAGCAGTTCTTC. As protein: CASSVGGSYNEQFF.

V usage is TRBV5-4 and J usage is TRBJ2-3; 7 bases are a match to TRBD2. Germline V gene lookup returns CDR1 SGHNT and CDR2 YYREEE (reference sequence). This CDR3 has 16 amino acids. V trimming: 2 bases; J trimming: 2 bases; junction bases outside the gene matches: 8. The CDR3 is CASSLYTSVSTDTQYF. In DNA form, the CDR3 reads TGTGCCAGCAGCTTATATACTAGCGTTTCCACAGATACGCAGTATTTT.